Described below is a single T cell receptor beta chain sequence and its context. CDR3 length: 18 residues. V lost 1 base and J lost 6; bases outside the gene matches: 10. Per the germline V gene, CDR1 is MGHRA and CDR2 is YSYEKL. This sample stems from a study of blood T cell repertoires in COVID-19. Authors' data handling: Estimation of nucleated cell counts relied on the amplification of reference gene primers. Repertoires were generated with immunoSEQ multiplex PCR, while TCRdb's copy carries only in-frame clones and drops some. That table gives V, J and clone size, and the DNA gave D and trimming. The sample includes fewer than 300,000 clones, approximately 91% of them seen just once.

The TCR originated in a woman between 25 and 40 years old with COVID-19, enrolled during active disease. This chain joins TRBV4-1 and TRBJ2-1, with 12 bases matching TRBD1. Sequencing was done on a sample of peripheral blood. CDR3 in amino acids: CASSQVVVGTGGLNEQFF. CDR3 nucleotide sequence: TGCGCCAGCAGCCAAGTAGTAGTCGGGACAGGGGGCCTCAATGAGCAGTTCTTC.